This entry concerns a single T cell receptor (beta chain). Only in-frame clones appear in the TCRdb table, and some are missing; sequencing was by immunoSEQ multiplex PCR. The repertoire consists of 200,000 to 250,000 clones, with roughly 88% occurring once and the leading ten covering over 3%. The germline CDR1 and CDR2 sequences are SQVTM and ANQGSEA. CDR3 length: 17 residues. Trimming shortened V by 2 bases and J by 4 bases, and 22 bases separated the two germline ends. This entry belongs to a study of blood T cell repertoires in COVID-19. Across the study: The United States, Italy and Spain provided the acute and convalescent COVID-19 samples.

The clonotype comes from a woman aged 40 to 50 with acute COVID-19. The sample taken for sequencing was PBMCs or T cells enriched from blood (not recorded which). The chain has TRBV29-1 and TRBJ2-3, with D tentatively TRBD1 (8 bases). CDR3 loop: CSVEIGGQGARADTQYF. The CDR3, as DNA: TGCAGCGTTGAAATCGGGGGGCAGGGGGCGCGAGCAGATACGCAGTATTTT.